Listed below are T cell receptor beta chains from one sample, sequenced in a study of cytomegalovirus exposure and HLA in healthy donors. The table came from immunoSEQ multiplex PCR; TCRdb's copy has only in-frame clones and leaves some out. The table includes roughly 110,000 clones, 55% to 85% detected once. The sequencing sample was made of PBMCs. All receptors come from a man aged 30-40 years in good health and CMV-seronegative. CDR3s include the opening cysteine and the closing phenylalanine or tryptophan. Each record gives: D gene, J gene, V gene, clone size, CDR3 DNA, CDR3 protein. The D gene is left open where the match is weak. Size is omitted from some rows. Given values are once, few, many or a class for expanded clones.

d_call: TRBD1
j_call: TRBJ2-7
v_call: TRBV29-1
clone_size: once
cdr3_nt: TGCAGCGTTGAGTACTCAGGGACAGGGGGATACGAGCAGTACTTC
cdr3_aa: CSVEYSGTGGYEQYF

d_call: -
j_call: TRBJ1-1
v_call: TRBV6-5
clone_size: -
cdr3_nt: TGTGCCAGCAGGCAGGGCTGGCTCGACACTGAAGCTTTCTTT
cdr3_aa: CASRQGWLDTEAFF

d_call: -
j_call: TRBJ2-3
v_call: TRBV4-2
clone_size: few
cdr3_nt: TGTGCCAGCAGCCAAGTGGGAGGTCCCGCAGATACGCAGTATTTT
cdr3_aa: CASSQVGGPADTQYF

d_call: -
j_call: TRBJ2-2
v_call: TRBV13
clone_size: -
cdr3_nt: TGTGCCAGCAGCTTAGGAGGGGGCGGGGAGCTGTTTTTT
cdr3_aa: CASSLGGGGELFF

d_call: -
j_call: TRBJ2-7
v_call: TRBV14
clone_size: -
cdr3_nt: TGTGCCAGCAGCCAAGCCGGTTCCGAGCAGTACTTC
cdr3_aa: CASSQAGSEQYF

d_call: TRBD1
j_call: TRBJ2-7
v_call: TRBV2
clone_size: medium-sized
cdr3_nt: TGTGCCAGCAGTCCTTCCGGGACAGGGTTTTTGGACTTC
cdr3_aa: CASSPSGTGFLDF

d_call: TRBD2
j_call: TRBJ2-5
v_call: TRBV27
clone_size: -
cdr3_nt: TGTGCCAGCAGTCCCCCCGGGACTAGCGGGACAGAGACCCAGTACTTC
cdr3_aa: CASSPPGTSGTETQYF

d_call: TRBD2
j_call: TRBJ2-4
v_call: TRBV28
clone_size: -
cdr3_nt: TGTGCCAGCAAGAGGACTAGCGGGAGGGCCAAAAACATTCAGTACTTC
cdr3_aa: CASKRTSGRAKNIQYF

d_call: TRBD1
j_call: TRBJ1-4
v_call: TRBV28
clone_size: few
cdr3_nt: TGTGCCAGCAGTTTGCACGCATCCGGGACAGGCGGCGAAAAACTGTTTTTT
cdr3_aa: CASSLHASGTGGEKLFF

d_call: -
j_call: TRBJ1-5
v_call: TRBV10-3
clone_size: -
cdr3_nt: TGTGCCATCGCGATGAACGGGGGAGGCAATCAGCCCCAGCATTTT
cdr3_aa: CAIAMNGGGNQPQHF

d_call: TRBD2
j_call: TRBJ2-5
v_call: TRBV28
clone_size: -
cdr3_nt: TGTGCCAGCAGTTTTCAGGGACTAGCGGGGGAGACCCAGTACTTC
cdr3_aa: CASSFQGLAGETQYF

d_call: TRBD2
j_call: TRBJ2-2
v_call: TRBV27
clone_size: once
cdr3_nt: TGTGCCAGCAGTCTACGATTTTCGGGGGGGGGAATTAACACCGGGGAGCTGTTTTTT
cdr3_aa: CASSLRFSGGGINTGELFF